This T cell receptor (beta chain) came from a study of somatic mutations in cytotoxic T cells in rheumatoid arthritis. As for the study in general: Patients had 30 ml EDTA blood drawn right after diagnosis, before any treatment. Study-wide points: Between rheumatoid arthritis patients and age-matched healthy controls, CD8+ T-cell clonality showed no significant difference.

As to this clone: Its matching antigen is unknown.

The germline V and J ends were trimmed by 0 bases and 0 bases, with 7 bases remaining between them. This CDR3 has 15 amino acids. Germline CDR1 reads SGHRS; CDR2 reads YFSETQ. Using immunoSEQ multiplex PCR, the repertoire was profiled, and TCRdb retains in-frame clones only, with some absent. There are 20,000 or so clones in the sample; about 81% occur only once, and about an eighth lies in the top ten. The V gene is TRBV5-1, the J gene TRBJ2-1, with D perhaps given as TRBD1 or TRBD2 (5 bases each). Sequencing used CD8+ T cells sorted from blood. This sequence was found in an adult with rheumatoid arthritis. The CDR3 loop is CASSLGGSSYNEQFF. The CDR3 DNA reads TGCGCCAGCAGCTTGGGGGGGAGCTCCTACAATGAGCAGTTCTTC.